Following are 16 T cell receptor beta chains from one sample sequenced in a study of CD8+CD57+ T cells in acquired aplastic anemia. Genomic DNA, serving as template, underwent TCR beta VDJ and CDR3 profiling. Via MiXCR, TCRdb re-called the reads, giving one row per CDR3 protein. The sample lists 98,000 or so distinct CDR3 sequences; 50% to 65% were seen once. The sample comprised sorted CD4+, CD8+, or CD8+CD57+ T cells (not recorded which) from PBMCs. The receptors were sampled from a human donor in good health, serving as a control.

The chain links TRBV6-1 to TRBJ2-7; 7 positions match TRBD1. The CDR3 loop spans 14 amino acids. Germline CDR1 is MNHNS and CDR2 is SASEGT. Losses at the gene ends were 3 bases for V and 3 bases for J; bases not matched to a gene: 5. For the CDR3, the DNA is TGTGCCAGCAGTGATCGACAGGGCGGCTACGAGCAGTACTTC. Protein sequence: CASSDRQGGYEQYF.

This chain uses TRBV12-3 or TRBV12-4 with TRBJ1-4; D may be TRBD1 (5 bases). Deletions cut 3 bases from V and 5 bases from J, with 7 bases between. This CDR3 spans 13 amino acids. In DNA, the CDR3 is TGTGCCAGCAGTTTCGAGGGGAATGAAAAACTGTTTTTT. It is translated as CASSFEGNEKLFF.

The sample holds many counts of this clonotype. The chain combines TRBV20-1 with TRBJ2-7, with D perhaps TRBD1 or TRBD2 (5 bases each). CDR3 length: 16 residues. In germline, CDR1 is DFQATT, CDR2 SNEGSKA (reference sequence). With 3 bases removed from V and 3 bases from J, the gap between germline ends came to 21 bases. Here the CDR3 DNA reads TGCAGTGCTAGTGCATTCCGGGACGTATGGGGCTACGAGCAGTACTTC. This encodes CSASAFRDVWGYEQYF.

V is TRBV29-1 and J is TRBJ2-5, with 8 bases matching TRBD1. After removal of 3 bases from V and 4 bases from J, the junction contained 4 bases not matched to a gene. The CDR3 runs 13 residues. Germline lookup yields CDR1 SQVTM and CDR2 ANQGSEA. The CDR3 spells CSVDGTGLETQYF. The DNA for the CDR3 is TGCAGCGTTGACGGGACAGGTTTAGAGACCCAGTACTTC.

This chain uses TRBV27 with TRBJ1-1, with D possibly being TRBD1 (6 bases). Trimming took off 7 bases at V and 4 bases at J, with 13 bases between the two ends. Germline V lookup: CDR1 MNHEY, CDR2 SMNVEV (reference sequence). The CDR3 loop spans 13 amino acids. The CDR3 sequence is CASNSRGSTEAFF. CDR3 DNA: TGTGCCAGCAACTCAAGGGGGAGCACTGAAGCTTTCTTT.

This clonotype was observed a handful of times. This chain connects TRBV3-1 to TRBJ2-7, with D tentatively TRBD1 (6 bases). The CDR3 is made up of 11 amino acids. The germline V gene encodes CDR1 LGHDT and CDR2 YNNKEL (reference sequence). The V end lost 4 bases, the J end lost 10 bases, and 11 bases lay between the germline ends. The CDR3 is CASSPEDSQYF. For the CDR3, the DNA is TGTGCCAGCAGCCCCGAGGACAGTCAGTACTTC.

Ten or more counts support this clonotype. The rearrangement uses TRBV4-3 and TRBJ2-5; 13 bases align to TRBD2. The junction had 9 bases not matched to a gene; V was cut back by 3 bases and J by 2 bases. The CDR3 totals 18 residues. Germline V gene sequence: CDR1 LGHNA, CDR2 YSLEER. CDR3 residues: CASSHQFGTSGDQETQYF. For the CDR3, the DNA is TGCGCCAGCAGCCACCAATTCGGGACTAGCGGGGATCAAGAGACCCAGTACTTC.

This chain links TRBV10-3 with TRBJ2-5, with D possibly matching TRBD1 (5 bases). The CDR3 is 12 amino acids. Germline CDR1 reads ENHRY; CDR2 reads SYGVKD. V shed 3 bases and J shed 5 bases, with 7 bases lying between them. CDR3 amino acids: CAISESGETQYF. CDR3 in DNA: TGTGCCATCAGTGAATCAGGGGAGACCCAGTACTTC.

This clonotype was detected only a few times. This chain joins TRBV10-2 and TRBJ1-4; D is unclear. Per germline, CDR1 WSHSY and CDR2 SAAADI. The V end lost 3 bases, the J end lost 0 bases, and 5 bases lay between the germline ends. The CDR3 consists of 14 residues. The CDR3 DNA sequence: TGCGCCAGCAGTGAAAGGGCAACTAATGAAAAACTGTTTTTT. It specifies CASSERATNEKLFF.

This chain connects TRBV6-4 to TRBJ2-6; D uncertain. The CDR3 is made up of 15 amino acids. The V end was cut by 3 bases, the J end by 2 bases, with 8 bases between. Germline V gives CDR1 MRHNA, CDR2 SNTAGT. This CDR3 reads CASSEKGTGANVLTF. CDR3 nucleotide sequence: TGTGCCAGCAGTGAAAAAGGGACTGGGGCCAACGTCCTGACTTTC.

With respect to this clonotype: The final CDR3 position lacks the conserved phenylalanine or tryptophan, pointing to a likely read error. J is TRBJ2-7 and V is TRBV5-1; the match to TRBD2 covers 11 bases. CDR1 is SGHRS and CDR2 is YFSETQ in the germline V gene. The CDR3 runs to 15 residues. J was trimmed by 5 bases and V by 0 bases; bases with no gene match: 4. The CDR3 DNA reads TGCGCCAGCAGCTTGGTTCTAGCGGGGGGCAACGAGCAGTACCTC. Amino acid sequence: CASSLVLAGGNEQYL.

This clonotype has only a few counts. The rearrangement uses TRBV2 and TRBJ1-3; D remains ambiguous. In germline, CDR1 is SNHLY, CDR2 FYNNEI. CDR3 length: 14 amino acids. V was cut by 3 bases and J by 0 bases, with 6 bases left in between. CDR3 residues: CASSEEDSGNTIYF. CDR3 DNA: TGTGCCAGCAGTGAGGAGGACTCTGGAAACACCATATATTTT.

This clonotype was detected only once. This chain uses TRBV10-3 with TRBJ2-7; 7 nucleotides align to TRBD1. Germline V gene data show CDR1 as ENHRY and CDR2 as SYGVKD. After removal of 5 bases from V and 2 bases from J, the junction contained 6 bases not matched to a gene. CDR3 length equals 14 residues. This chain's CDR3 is CAISWTGFPYEQYF. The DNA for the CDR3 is TGTGCCATCAGTTGGACAGGATTCCCCTACGAGCAGTACTTC.

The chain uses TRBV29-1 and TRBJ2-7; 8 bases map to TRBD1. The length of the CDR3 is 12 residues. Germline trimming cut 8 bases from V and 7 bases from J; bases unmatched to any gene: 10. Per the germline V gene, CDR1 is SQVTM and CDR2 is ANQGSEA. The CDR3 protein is CSTGQAVGEQYF. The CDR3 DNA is TGCAGCACGGGACAGGCGGTGGGGGAGCAGTACTTC.

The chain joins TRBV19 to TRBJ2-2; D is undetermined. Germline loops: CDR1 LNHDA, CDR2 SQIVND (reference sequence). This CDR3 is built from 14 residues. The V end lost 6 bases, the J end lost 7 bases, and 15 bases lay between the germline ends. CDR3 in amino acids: CASRHYRVLGELFF. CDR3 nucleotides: TGTGCCAGTAGGCATTATCGGGTCCTCGGGGAGCTGTTTTTT.

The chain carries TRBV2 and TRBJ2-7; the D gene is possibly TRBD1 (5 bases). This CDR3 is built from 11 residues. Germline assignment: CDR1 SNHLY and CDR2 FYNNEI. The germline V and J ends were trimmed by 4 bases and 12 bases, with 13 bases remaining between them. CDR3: CASSGAGYGYF. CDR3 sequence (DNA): TGTGCCAGCAGTGGGGCAGGGTACGGGTACTTC.